These 28 T cell receptor beta chains were all obtained from the same sample, sequenced in a study of blood T cell repertoires in COVID-19. Sequencing was performed with immunoSEQ multiplex PCR; in TCRdb, only in-frame clones are kept and a portion is missing. Of 150,000 to 200,000 clones in the sample, 88% were seen once. The sample comprised peripheral blood. These receptors all stem from a man aged 70-80 years with active or convalescent COVID-19.

This rearrangement joins TRBV10-2 to TRBJ2-4, with 9 bases matching TRBD2. The CDR3 totals 18 residues. Germline loops: CDR1 WSHSY, CDR2 SAAADI. The V and J ends lost 6 bases and 6 bases, in that order; junction bases with no gene match: 18. The CDR3 bases are TGCGCCAGCAGATGGGGGGGGGCTAGCGGGATAAAAGGAAACATTCAGTACTTC. It is translated as CASRWGGASGIKGNIQYF.

This CDR3 is CASSRSGELFF. CDR3 DNA: TGTGCCAGCAGCAGGAGCGGGGAGCTGTTTTTT. The chain employs TRBV3-1 (or the pseudogene TRBV3-2) and TRBJ2-2; D uncertain. CDR3 length: 11 amino acids. V was clipped by 5 bases and J by 7 bases, with 5 bases between them. Germline V gene data show CDR1 as LGHDT and CDR2 as YNNKEL (reference sequence).

In its sample, this clone was seen once. V gene TRBV15 combines with J gene TRBJ1-5; TRBD1 is a possible D gene (6 bases). Germline CDR1 and CDR2: LNHNV and YYDKDF (reference sequence). This CDR3 is built from 17 residues. With 0 bases removed from V and 5 bases from J, the gap between germline ends came to 17 bases. This chain's CDR3 is CATSRDPLARGHQPQHF. The CDR3 nucleotides are TGTGCCACCAGCAGAGATCCCCTAGCCAGGGGTCATCAGCCCCAGCATTTT.

The rearrangement uses TRBV11-3 and TRBJ2-3, with D perhaps TRBD1 (5 bases). CDR1 and CDR2 from the germline V gene are SGHNT and YENEEA. V was shortened by 4 bases and J by 2 bases, with 13 bases between the two germline ends. The CDR3 totals 15 residues. CDR3 amino acids: CASSSGQGNTDTQYF. The CDR3 DNA reads as TGTGCCAGCAGCTCCGGCCAGGGAAACACAGATACGCAGTATTTT.

The chain is built from TRBV18 and TRBJ2-7, with 8 bases matching TRBD2. Losses at the gene ends were 3 bases for V and 3 bases for J; bases not matched to a gene: 16. The CDR3 extends over 18 amino acids. Germline V gene data show CDR1 as KGHSH and CDR2 as LQKENI. In nucleotides, the CDR3 is TGTGCCAGCTCACCCAAGGTCGGGGGGGGGCGCGTAGGCTACGAGCAGTACTTC. The encoded protein is CASSPKVGGGRVGYEQYF.

The chain combines TRBV28 with TRBJ2-1; 8 bases align to TRBD1. Germline assignment: CDR1 MDHEN and CDR2 SYDVKM. The CDR3 totals 18 residues. Trimming cost V 2 bases and J 5 bases; bases outside gene matches: 14. The CDR3 is CASSLDNPRDRPNNEQFF. The CDR3 DNA follows: TGTGCCAGCAGTTTAGATAACCCCCGGGACAGGCCAAACAATGAGCAGTTCTTC.

The V gene is TRBV6-5, the J gene TRBJ2-7; a weak D match, TRBD1 (7 bases). V lost 6 bases and J lost 0, with 12 bases in between. The length of the CDR3 is 14 residues. Germline CDR1 is MNHEY and CDR2 is SVGAGI. CDR3 protein: CASRPRGDSYEQYF. Written as DNA, the CDR3 is TGTGCCAGCAGACCCAGGGGGGACTCCTACGAGCAGTACTTC.

This clone was recorded a few times. This chain links TRBV9 with TRBJ2-3, with D perhaps TRBD2 (6 bases). CDR1 and CDR2 from the germline V gene are SGDLS and YYNGEE. This CDR3 contains 16 residues. With 0 bases removed from V and 3 bases from J, the gap between germline ends came to 14 bases. The CDR3 DNA follows: TGTGCCAGCAGCGTAGAAGGGAGGTTCGGGACAGATACGCAGTATTTT. It specifies CASSVEGRFGTDTQYF.

V usage is TRBV28 and J usage is TRBJ1-5; D possibly corresponds to TRBD1 (6 bases). Germline CDR1 is MDHEN and CDR2 is SYDVKM. The germline V and J ends were trimmed by 7 bases and 5 bases, with 30 bases remaining between them. This CDR3 is built from 19 residues. CDR3 region: CASIRKKTGFFTSYQPQHF. Written as DNA, the CDR3 is TGTGCCAGCATCAGAAAGAAGACAGGTTTTTTCACTTCCTATCAGCCCCAGCATTTT.

The gene calls are TRBV10-2 and TRBJ2-1; TRBD2 matches 11 bases. The CDR3 contains 16 residues. Losses at the gene ends were 6 bases for V and 4 bases for J; bases not matched to a gene: 8. Germline V gene data show CDR1 as WSHSY and CDR2 as SAAADI. Written as DNA, the CDR3 is TGCGCCAGCAGAGACGATAGCGGGGGGGTATACAATGAGCAGTTCTTC. Its translation is CASRDDSGGVYNEQFF.

The chain uses TRBV2 and TRBJ2-7; TRBD1 agrees at 7 bases. The J segment lost 2 bases and the V segment lost 5 bases, leaving 6 bases of the junction unmatched. Germline V gene lookup returns CDR1 SNHLY and CDR2 FYNNEI. The CDR3 consists of 14 residues. The CDR3 sequence is CASSSHRGTYEQYF. The CDR3 region has the DNA TGTGCCAGCAGTAGTCACAGGGGAACCTACGAGCAGTACTTC.

The genes are TRBV3-1 (or the pseudogene TRBV3-2) and TRBJ1-6; 9 bases are a match to TRBD1. The CDR3 totals 14 residues. The germline CDR1 and CDR2 sequences are LGHDT and YNNKEL (reference sequence). V shed 4 bases, J shed 10 bases, and the junction held 5 bases outside the gene matches. CDR3 in DNA: TGTGCCAGCAGCCCAGACAGGGGGAACTCACCCCTCCACTTT. This gives the protein CASSPDRGNSPLHF.

V usage is TRBV28 and J usage is TRBJ2-3; maybe TRBD2 (6 bases). Trimming left V 1 base short and J 4 bases short, with 15 bases between. CDR1 is MDHEN, CDR2 SYDVKM, per germline. The CDR3 is made up of 16 amino acids. The CDR3 DNA follows: TGTGCCAGCAGTTTATACGGGGGTATGGATTCAGATACGCAGTATTTT. It yields the protein CASSLYGGMDSDTQYF.

The gene calls are TRBV29-1 and TRBJ1-3; D gene ambiguous. The V end was cut by 5 bases, the J end by 0 bases, with 8 bases between. This CDR3 has 13 amino acids. CDR1 is SQVTM and CDR2 is ANQGSEA in the germline V gene. The CDR3 bases are TGCAGCGTTCTCGGAGACTCTGGAAACACCATATATTTT. It encodes CSVLGDSGNTIYF.

This chain joins TRBV9 and TRBJ2-3; tentatively, D is TRBD2 (7 bases). The V gene's germline CDR1 is SGDLS and CDR2 YYNGEE. Trimming took off 0 bases at V and 1 base at J, with 15 bases between the two ends. The length of the CDR3 is 17 residues. The CDR3 DNA reads TGTGCCAGCAGCGTAGAGGGAGGGGGGACGCGCACAGATACGCAGTATTTT. Its translation is CASSVEGGGTRTDTQYF.

The V and J genes are TRBV18 and TRBJ1-2, with 8 nucleotides matching TRBD1. V lost 3 bases, J lost 0 bases, and 6 bases stayed unmatched. Germline loops: CDR1 KGHSH, CDR2 LQKENI. The CDR3 runs 16 residues. Here the CDR3 reads CASSPIDRGPNYGYTF. The CDR3 region has the DNA TGTGCCAGCTCACCGATAGACAGGGGTCCTAACTATGGCTACACCTTC.

The chain uses TRBV11-2 and TRBJ2-3, with TRBD1 identical over 10 bases. This CDR3 is built from 16 residues. The junction had 9 bases not matched to a gene; V was cut back by 3 bases and J by 6 bases. CDR1 is SGHAT and CDR2 is FQNNGV in the germline V gene. The CDR3 coding sequence is TGTGCCAGCAGCTTCGAATCCGGGACAGGGGTTGATACGCAGTATTTT. Its translation: CASSFESGTGVDTQYF.

The chain joins TRBV21-1 to TRBJ2-5; whether TRBD2, the table's D call, matches the DNA was not checked. TRBV21-1 is annotated as a pseudogene. This CDR3 comprises 13 residues. CDR3 in DNA: TGTGCCAGCTCGGGGGGGCCGCAAGAGACCCAGTACTTC. The encoded protein is CASSGGPQETQYF.

The rearrangement uses TRBV7-2 and TRBJ1-5, with no clear D. The CDR3 contains 12 residues. The germline CDR1 and CDR2 sequences are SGHTA and FQGNSA. V was trimmed by 3 bases and J by 5 bases, leaving 5 bases between them. CDR3 sequence reads: CASSFSDQPQHF. The CDR3 DNA sequence: TGTGCCAGCAGCTTCTCCGATCAGCCCCAGCATTTT.

V gene TRBV19 combines with J gene TRBJ1-5, with a possible D match to TRBD1 (6 bases). The CDR3 has 14 residues. The ends were cut back, 9 bases at V and 0 bases at J, with 12 bases in the middle. CDR1 is LNHDA, CDR2 SQIVND, per germline (reference sequence). This chain's CDR3 is CASRRQASNQPQHF. CDR3 coding DNA: TGTGCCAGCAGGAGACAGGCTAGCAATCAGCCCCAGCATTTT.

V is TRBV28 and J is TRBJ1-2; TRBD1 is a possible D gene (5 bases). V lost 7 bases to trimming and J lost 6 bases, with 24 bases between them. This CDR3 has 16 residues. Germline loops: CDR1 MDHEN, CDR2 SYDVKM. The CDR3 protein is CASTVIGREGRHGYTF. In nucleotides, the CDR3 is TGTGCCAGCACCGTTATAGGGCGGGAGGGGAGGCATGGCTACACCTTC.

This rearrangement joins TRBV28 to TRBJ2-1, with D perhaps matching TRBD2 (5 bases). CDR3 length: 16 amino acids. Germline CDR1 and CDR2: MDHEN and SYDVKM. The V end lost 4 bases, the J end lost 2 bases, and 15 bases lay between the germline ends. The CDR3 sequence is CASSSGVSRAYNEQFF. CDR3 DNA: TGTGCCAGCAGTTCCGGGGTTAGCCGGGCCTACAATGAGCAGTTCTTC.

This chain uses TRBV4-3 with TRBJ2-7; 11 bases match TRBD2. CDR3 length equals 20 residues. Trimming removed 1 base from V and 3 bases from J; junction bases left unmatched: 17. Germline V gene sequence: CDR1 LGHNA, CDR2 YSLEER. The chain's CDR3 is CASSQGPVTSGIEPLYEQYF. The CDR3 region has the DNA TGCGCCAGCAGCCAAGGCCCCGTGACTAGCGGGATAGAGCCCCTCTACGAGCAGTACTTC.

J is TRBJ2-3 and V is TRBV9, with TRBD1 matching over 9 bases. CDR3 length equals 18 residues. Per the germline V gene, CDR1 is SGDLS and CDR2 is YYNGEE. Trimming at V came to 2 bases and at J to 1 base, leaving 11 bases not matched to a gene. The CDR3 nucleotides are TGTGCCAGCAGCGTGAGAGACGCACAGGGGGCAGGCACAGATACGCAGTATTTT. Translated: CASSVRDAQGAGTDTQYF.

The chain couples TRBV7-6 to TRBJ2-1; 8 bases match TRBD2. V lost 5 bases, J lost 5 bases, and 20 bases stayed unmatched. The germline gives CDR1 SGHVS, CDR2 FNYEAQ. The CDR3 runs to 19 residues. CDR3 in DNA: TGTGCCAGCAGCCAACTCATTCGAGGCGGGGGGCTGAAAAACAATGAGCAGTTCTTC. It is translated as CASSQLIRGGGLKNNEQFF.

The chain is built from TRBV30 and TRBJ1-3; 7 bases match TRBD1. The V segment lost 5 bases and the J segment 0 bases; nucleotides outside the gene matches: 7. CDR3 size: 15 residues. Germline CDR1 is GTSNPN and CDR2 is SVGIG (reference sequence). This CDR3 is CAWARTGSSGNTIYF. Written as DNA, the CDR3 is TGTGCCTGGGCCAGGACAGGTTCCTCTGGAAACACCATATATTTT.

The J gene is TRBJ2-7, the V gene TRBV11-3; D unresolved. The CDR3 covers 15 residues. Germline V gene lookup returns CDR1 SGHNT and CDR2 YENEEA. Trimming shortened V by 4 bases and J by 4 bases, and 17 bases separated the two germline ends. CDR3 sequence (DNA): TGTGCCAGCAGCTGTTTGCCCCCGTTAGAGTACGAGCAGTACTTC. Protein product: CASSCLPPLEYEQYF.

The chain uses TRBV12-2 and TRBJ1-3; TRBD1 was called by the table and not checked on the DNA. TRBV12-2 is annotated as a pseudogene. The CDR3 length is 18 residues. The CDR3 DNA follows: TGTGCAAGTCGCTTTGTCCAGGGTTACTTCCATTCTGGAAACACCATATATTTT. This codes for CASRFVQGYFHSGNTIYF.